Each of the 16 T cell receptor beta chains below was sequenced from the same sample in a study of cytomegalovirus exposure and HLA in healthy donors. Clones were sequenced by immunoSEQ multiplex PCR, and TCRdb holds only the in-frame ones, with some missing. This sample has about 64,000 clones, with roughly 94% found just once. Source material: PBMCs. These receptors originate from a woman aged 18-29 years in good health and CMV-seropositive.

The chain couples TRBV7-8 to TRBJ2-6, with 10 positions matching TRBD2. V shed 2 bases, J shed 0 bases, and the junction held 1 base outside the gene matches. This CDR3 has 17 residues. Germline V gene lookup returns CDR1 SGHVS and CDR2 FQNEAQ. The CDR3 loop is CASSLKRGGSGANVLTF. Written as DNA, the CDR3 is TGTGCCAGCAGCTTAAAGCGGGGGGGCTCTGGGGCCAACGTCCTGACTTTC.

J is TRBJ1-6 and V is TRBV18, with D perhaps TRBD1 (5 bases). Trimming stripped 6 bases from V and 6 bases from J, with 15 bases between. The CDR3 loop spans 15 amino acids. In germline, CDR1 is KGHSH, CDR2 LQKENI. The CDR3: CASSVNRNANSPLHF. CDR3 in DNA: TGTGCCAGCTCCGTAAACAGGAACGCTAATTCACCCCTCCACTTT.

The V gene is TRBV7-2, the J gene TRBJ2-7; 7 bases align to TRBD2. The J segment lost 4 bases and the V segment lost 3 bases, leaving 9 bases of the junction unmatched. Germline-derived CDR1 and CDR2 are SGHTA and FQGNSA. The CDR3 covers 15 residues. Here the CDR3 DNA reads TGTGCCAGCAGCTTGGGTGGACTAGGTGTTTACGAGCAGTACTTC. This codes for CASSLGGLGVYEQYF. Drawing the rest from reference TRBV7-2 and TRBJ2-7, the complete variable domain is GAGVSQSPSNKVTEKGKDVELRCDPISGHTALYWYRQSLGQGLEFLIYFQGNSAPDKSGLPSDRFSAERTGGSVSTLTIQRTQQEDSAVYLCASSLGGLGVYEQYFGPGTRLTVT.

V gene TRBV13 combines with J gene TRBJ1-4; tentative D call: TRBD1 (5 bases). This CDR3 has 15 amino acids. Deletions cut 3 bases from V and 5 bases from J, with 13 bases between. Germline loops: CDR1 PRHDT, CDR2 FYEKMQ (reference sequence). CDR3 protein: CASSFGDRENEKLFF. The CDR3 DNA is TGTGCCAGCAGCTTTGGTGACAGAGAGAATGAAAAACTGTTTTTT.

Only one count was recorded for this clone. The genes are TRBV7-9 and TRBJ2-1; a weak D match, TRBD2 (5 bases). Trimming pared 5 bases from V and 8 bases from J, leaving 16 bases between. The germline CDR1 and CDR2 sequences are SEHNR and FQNEAQ (reference sequence). This CDR3 is built from 14 residues. CDR3 amino acids: CASSVAWSGDEQFF. Here the CDR3 DNA reads TGTGCCAGCAGCGTCGCCTGGTCCGGGGATGAGCAGTTCTTC.

The chain combines TRBV9 with TRBJ1-1; 9 bases are a match to TRBD1. Unmatched junction bases numbered 0, after V lost 2 bases and J lost 1 base. The CDR3 has 14 residues. CDR1 SGDLS and CDR2 YYNGEE come from the germline V gene. This CDR3 is CASSVDRGNTEAFF. Written as DNA, the CDR3 is TGTGCCAGCAGCGTGGACAGGGGGAACACTGAAGCTTTCTTT.

This chain uses TRBV11-2 with TRBJ2-3, with D hard to call. Germline CDR1 reads SGHAT; CDR2 reads FQNNGV. Trimming left V 5 bases short and J 5 bases short, with 8 bases between. The CDR3 totals 12 residues. The CDR3 DNA follows: TGTGCCAGCAGCCCAGGTGGAGATACGCAGTATTTT. It yields the protein CASSPGGDTQYF. The variable domain in full, with the rest retrieved from reference TRBV11-2 and TRBJ2-3, is EAGVAQSPRYKIIEKRQSVAFWCNPISGHATLYWYQQILGQGPKLLIQFQNNGVVDDSQLPKDRFSAERLKGVDSTLKIQPAKLEDSAVYLCASSPGGDTQYFGPGTRLTVL.

The chain joins TRBV6-4 to TRBJ2-1; 8 bases line up with TRBD1. The germline gives CDR1 MRHNA, CDR2 SNTAGT. The CDR3 has 16 residues. Trimming took 0 bases from V and 7 from J; bases not matched to a gene: 8. This CDR3 is CASSDSVQGASNEQFF. The CDR3 nucleotides read TGTGCCAGCAGTGACTCAGTCCAGGGGGCTAGTAATGAGCAGTTCTTC.

This clone has just one count. The chain recombines TRBV21-1 with TRBJ2-7; the table's D call, TRBD1, was not checked against the DNA. TRBV21-1 is shown as a pseudogene. This CDR3 is 15 amino acids long. The DNA for the CDR3 is TGTGCCAGGGTGGGCCTTCATGTCTCTCCTGGCGAGCAGTACTTC. It yields the protein CARVGLHVSPGEQYF.

This clone was found a few times. V usage is TRBV6-6 and J usage is TRBJ2-1; the D gene is possibly TRBD2 (5 bases). The CDR3 sequence is 15 residues long. Trimming pared 7 bases from V and 7 bases from J, leaving 20 bases between. Germline-derived CDR1 and CDR2 are MNHNY and SVGAGI (reference sequence). CDR3 nucleotides: TGTGCCAGCAACCCACTCGACTACCTAGGAAATGAGCAGTTCTTC. Protein: CASNPLDYLGNEQFF.

V usage is TRBV5-1 and J usage is TRBJ1-1; 9 bases are shared with TRBD1. Germline CDR1 is SGHRS and CDR2 is YFSETQ. There are 14 residues in the CDR3. J gave up 1 base and V 3 bases, and 1 base lay outside the gene matches. The CDR3: CASSSGQGNTEAFF. The DNA for the CDR3 is TGCGCCAGCAGCTCGGGACAGGGGAACACTGAAGCTTTCTTT.

The CDR3 sequence: CAWSPLTEAFF. The CDR3, as DNA: TGTGCCTGGAGTCCCCTCACTGAAGCTTTCTTT. The genes are TRBV30 and TRBJ1-1; D uncertain. The CDR3 is made up of 11 amino acids. Trimming pared 2 bases from V and 4 bases from J, leaving 5 bases between. CDR1 is GTSNPN and CDR2 is SVGIG in the germline V gene (reference sequence). The complete variable domain, with remaining parts taken from reference TRBV30 and TRBJ1-1, reads SQTIHQWPATLVQPVGSPLSLECTVEGTSNPNLYWYRQAAGRGLQLLFYSVGIGQISSEVPQNLSASRPQDRQFILSSKKLLLSDSGFYLCAWSPLTEAFFGQGTRLTVV.

The V call is TRBV7-2, the J call TRBJ1-1, with 7 positions matching TRBD1. The trim removed 3 bases at V and 1 base at J, leaving 11 bases unmatched. This CDR3 spans 17 amino acids. Germline CDR1 reads SGHTA; CDR2 reads FQGNSA. The CDR3 loop is CASSFPRTGSGNTEAFF. In nucleotides, the CDR3 is TGTGCCAGCAGCTTTCCCCGGACAGGTTCGGGGAACACTGAAGCTTTCTTT.

The genes are TRBV19 and TRBJ2-2; unclear D gene. Germline V gene data show CDR1 as LNHDA and CDR2 as SQIVND (reference sequence). Deletions cut 9 bases from V and 5 bases from J, with 25 bases between. The length of the CDR3 is 17 residues. The CDR3 nucleotides read TGTGCCAGCGCTTCCCGGTCCAGGTCACCCTGGACCGGGGAGCTGTTTTTT. Its translation is CASASRSRSPWTGELFF.

The chain couples TRBV7-9 to TRBJ1-6, with D unresolved. Germline V gene lookup returns CDR1 SEHNR and CDR2 FQNEAQ (reference sequence). The CDR3 runs 13 residues. The V gene lost 2 bases and the J gene lost 10 bases, with 9 bases spanning the gap. This CDR3 reads CASSLPGSSPLHF. The CDR3 nucleotides read TGTGCCAGCAGCTTACCGGGTAGCTCACCCCTCCACTTT.

The rearrangement links TRBV29-1 to TRBJ2-7, with D possibly being TRBD2 (6 bases). V was trimmed by 6 bases and J by 0 bases, leaving 18 bases between them. This CDR3 comprises 15 residues. Looked up from germline, CDR1 is SQVTM and CDR2 is ANQGSEA. CDR3 in amino acids: CSVGGSGLSSYEQYF. CDR3 DNA: TGCAGCGTGGGGGGATCAGGGCTTAGCTCCTACGAGCAGTACTTC.